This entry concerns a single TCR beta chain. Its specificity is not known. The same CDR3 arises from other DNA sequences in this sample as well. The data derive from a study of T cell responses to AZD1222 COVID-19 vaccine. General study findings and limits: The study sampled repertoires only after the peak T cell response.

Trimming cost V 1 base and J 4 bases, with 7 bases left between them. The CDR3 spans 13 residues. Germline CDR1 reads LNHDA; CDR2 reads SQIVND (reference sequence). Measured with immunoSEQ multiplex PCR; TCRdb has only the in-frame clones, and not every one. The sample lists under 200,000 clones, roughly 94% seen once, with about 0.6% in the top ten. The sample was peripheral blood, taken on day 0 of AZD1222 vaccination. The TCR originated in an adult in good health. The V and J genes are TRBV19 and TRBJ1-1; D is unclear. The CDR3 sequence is CASSIGLSTEAFF. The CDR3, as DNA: TGTGCCAGTAGTATAGGGTTAAGCACTGAAGCTTTCTTT.